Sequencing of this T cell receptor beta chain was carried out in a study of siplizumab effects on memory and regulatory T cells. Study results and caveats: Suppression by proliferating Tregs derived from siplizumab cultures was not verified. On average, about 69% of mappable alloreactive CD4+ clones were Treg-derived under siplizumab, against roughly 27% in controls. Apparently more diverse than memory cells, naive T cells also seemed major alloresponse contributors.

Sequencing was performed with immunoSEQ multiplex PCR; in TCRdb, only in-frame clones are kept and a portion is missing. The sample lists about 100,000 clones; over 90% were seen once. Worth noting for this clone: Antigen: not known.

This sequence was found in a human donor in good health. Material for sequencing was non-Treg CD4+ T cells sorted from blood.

CDR3 amino acids: CASSLAGGSYHQPQHF. CDR3 DNA: TGTGCCAGCAGCTTAGCGGGAGGGTCCTACCATCAGCCCCAGCATTTT. J is TRBJ1-5 and V is TRBV7-9, with unresolved D. Trimming shortened V by 0 bases and J by 5 bases, and 14 bases separated the two germline ends. CDR3 size: 16 residues. CDR1 SEHNR and CDR2 FQNEAQ come from the germline V gene (reference sequence).